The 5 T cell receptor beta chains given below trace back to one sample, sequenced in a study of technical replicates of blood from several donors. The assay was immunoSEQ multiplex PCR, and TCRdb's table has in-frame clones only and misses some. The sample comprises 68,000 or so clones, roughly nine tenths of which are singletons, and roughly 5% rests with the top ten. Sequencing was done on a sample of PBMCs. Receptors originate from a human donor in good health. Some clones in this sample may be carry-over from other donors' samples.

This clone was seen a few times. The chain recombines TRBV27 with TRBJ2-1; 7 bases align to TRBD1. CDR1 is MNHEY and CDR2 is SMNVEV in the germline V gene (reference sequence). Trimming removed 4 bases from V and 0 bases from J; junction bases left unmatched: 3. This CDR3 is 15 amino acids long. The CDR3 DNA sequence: TGTGCCAGCAGTTGGGACAGCAGCTCCTACAATGAGCAGTTCTTC. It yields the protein CASSWDSSSYNEQFF.

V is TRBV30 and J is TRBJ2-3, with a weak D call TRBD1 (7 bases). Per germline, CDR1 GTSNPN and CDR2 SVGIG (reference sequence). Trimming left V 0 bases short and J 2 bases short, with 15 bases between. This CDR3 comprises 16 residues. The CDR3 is CAWSVRGRGDTDTQYF. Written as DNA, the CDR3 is TGTGCCTGGAGTGTACGGGGCAGGGGGGACACAGATACGCAGTATTTT.

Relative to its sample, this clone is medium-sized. CDR3 protein: CASRRTDNYNSPLHF. The CDR3 nucleotides read TGTGCCAGCCGCCGGACAGACAACTATAATTCACCCCTCCACTTT. This chain joins TRBV2 and TRBJ1-6; possibly TRBD1 for D (6 bases). Germline V CDR1 and CDR2: SNHLY, FYNNEI. The CDR3 totals 15 residues. Trimming shortened V by 8 bases and J by 3 bases, and 14 bases separated the two germline ends.

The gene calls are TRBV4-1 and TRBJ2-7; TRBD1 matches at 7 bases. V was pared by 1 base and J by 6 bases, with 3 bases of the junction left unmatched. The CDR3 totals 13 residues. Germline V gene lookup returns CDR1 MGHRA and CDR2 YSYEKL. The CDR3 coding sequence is TGCGCCAGCAGCCAAGCAGACAGGGCCGAGCAGTACTTC. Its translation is CASSQADRAEQYF.

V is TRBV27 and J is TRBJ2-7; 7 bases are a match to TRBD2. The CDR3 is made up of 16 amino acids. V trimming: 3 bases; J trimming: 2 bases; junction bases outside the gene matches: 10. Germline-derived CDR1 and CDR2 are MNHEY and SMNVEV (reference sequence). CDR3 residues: CASSFVGRGRTYEQYF. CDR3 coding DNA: TGTGCCAGCAGTTTTGTGGGGCGGGGGAGAACCTACGAGCAGTACTTC.